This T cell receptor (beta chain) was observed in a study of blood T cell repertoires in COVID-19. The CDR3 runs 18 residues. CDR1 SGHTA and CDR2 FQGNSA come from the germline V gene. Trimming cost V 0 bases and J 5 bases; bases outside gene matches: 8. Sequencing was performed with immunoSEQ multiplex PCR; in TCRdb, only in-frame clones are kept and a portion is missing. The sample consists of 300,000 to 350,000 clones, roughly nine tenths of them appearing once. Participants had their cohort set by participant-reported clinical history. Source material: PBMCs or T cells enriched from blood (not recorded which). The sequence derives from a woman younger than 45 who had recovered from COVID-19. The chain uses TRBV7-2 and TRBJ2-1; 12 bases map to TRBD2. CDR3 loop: CASSLAASGGAKDNEQFF. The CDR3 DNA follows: TGTGCCAGCAGCTTAGCGGCTAGCGGGGGGGCGAAAGACAATGAGCAGTTCTTC.